One sample yielded the 3 T cell receptor beta chains listed below, sequenced in a study of shared clonotypes between healthy human individuals. TCRdb's copy holds only in-frame clones and misses some; the assay was immunoSEQ multiplex PCR. The table includes some 1,900,000 clones, about 95% detected once. Naivety among CD8 cells was defined by CD45RO negativity and positive CCR7 selection, thereby excluding terminally differentiated effector memory CD45RA+ cells. Sequencing used naive CD8+ T cells sorted from blood. The source of these receptors is a young man in good health.

The rearrangement links TRBV6-5 to TRBJ2-3; tentative D call: TRBD1 (5 bases). Germline loops: CDR1 MNHEY, CDR2 SVGAGI. The CDR3 sequence is 16 residues long. V lost 3 bases and J lost 0, with 13 bases in between. CDR3 amino acids: CASSYWGSSSTDTQYF. The DNA for the CDR3 is TGTGCCAGCAGTTATTGGGGCAGCTCTAGCACAGATACGCAGTATTTT.

The chain joins TRBV4-3 to TRBJ1-2; D might be TRBD1 (6 bases). The CDR3 loop spans 17 amino acids. Germline CDR1 reads LGHNA; CDR2 reads YSLEER. Between the trimmed V and J ends, which lost 1 base and 1 base, there was a span of 16 bases. CDR3 loop: CASSQGRQEGDNYGYTF. The CDR3 DNA follows: TGCGCCAGCAGCCAAGGGAGACAGGAGGGGGATAACTATGGCTACACCTTC.

V and J are TRBV16 and TRBJ2-2; D ambiguous. V shed 2 bases and J shed 0 bases, with 7 bases lying between them. The CDR3 is 15 amino acids. Germline V gene data show CDR1 as KGHSY and CDR2 as FQNENV. CDR3 DNA sequence: TGTGCCAGCAGCCAACTCGGACCGAACACCGGGGAGCTGTTTTTT. Translated, it gives CASSQLGPNTGELFF.